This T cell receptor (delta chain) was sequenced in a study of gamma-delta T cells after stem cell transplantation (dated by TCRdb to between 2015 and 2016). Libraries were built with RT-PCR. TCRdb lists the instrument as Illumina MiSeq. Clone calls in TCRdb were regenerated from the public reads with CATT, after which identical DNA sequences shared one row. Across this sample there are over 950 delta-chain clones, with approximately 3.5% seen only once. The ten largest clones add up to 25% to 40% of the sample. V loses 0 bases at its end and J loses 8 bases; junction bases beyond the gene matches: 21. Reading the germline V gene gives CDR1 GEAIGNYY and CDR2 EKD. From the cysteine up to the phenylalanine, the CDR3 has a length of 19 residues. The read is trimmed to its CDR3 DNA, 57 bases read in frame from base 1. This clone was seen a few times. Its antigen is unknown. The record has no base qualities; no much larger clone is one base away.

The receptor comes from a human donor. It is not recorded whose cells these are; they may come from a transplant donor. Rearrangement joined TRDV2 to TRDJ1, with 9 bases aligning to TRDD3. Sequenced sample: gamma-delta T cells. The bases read TGTGCCTGTGACACCCTCGGGGCACTGGGGGACTCCCTCGCAGTAAAACTCATCTTT. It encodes CACDTLGALGDSLAVKLIF.